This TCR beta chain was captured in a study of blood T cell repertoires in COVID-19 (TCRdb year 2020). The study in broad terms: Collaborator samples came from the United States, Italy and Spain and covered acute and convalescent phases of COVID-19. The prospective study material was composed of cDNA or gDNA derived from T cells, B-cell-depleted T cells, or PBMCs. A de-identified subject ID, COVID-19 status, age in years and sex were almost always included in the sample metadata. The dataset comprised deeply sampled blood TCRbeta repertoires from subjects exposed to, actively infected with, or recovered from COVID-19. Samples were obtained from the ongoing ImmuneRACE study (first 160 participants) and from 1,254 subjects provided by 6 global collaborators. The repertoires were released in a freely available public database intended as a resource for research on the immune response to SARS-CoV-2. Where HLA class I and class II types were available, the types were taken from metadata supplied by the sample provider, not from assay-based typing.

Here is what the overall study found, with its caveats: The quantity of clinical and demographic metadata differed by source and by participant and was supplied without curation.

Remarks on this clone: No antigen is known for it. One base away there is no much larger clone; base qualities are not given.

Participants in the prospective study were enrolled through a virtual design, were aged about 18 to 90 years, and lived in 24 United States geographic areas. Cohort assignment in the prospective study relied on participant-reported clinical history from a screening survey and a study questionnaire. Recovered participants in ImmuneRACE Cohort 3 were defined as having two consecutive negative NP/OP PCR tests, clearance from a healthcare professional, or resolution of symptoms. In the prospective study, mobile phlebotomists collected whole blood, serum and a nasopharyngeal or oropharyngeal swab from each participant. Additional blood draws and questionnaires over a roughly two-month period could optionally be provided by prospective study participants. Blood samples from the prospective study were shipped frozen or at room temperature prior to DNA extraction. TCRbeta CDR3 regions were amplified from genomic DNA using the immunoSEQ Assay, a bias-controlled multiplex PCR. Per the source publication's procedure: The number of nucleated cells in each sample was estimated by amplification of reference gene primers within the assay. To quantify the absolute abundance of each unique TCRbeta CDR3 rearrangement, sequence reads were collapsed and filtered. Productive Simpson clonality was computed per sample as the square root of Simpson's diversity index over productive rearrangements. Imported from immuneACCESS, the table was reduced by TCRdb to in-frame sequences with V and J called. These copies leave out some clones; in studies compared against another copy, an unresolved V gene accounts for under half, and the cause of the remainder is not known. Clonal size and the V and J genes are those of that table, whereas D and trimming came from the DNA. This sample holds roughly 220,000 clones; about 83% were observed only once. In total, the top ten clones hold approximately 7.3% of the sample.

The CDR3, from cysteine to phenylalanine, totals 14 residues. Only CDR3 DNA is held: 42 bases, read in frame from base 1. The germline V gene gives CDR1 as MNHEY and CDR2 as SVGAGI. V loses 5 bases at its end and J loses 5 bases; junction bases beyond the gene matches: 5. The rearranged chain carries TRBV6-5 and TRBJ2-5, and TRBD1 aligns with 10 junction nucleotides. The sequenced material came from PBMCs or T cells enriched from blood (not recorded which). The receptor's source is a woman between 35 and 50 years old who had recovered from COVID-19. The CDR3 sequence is CASSPGQGYETQYF. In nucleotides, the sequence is TGTGCCAGCAGTCCGGGACAGGGGTACGAGACCCAGTACTTC.